The rows below give T cell receptor beta chains drawn from one sample of a study of Graves' ophthalmopathy and Graves' hyperthyroidism. Each CDR3 protein gets one entry after TCRdb re-called the multiplex PCR reads with MiXCR. The sample includes hundreds of thousands of distinct CDR3 sequences, 20% to 25% seen only once; the top ten take roughly 6.9%. The sequenced sample was peripheral blood. The receptors were gathered from a young woman with stable Graves' hyperthyroidism. Some clones in this sample may be carry-over from other donors' samples. Each CDR3 is given with its conserved first and last residue. D genes are given only for firm matches. Some rows mark clone size as missing; the rest say once, few, many or name a class of expanded clone.

many	TRBV6-5	TRBJ1-5	-	21	TGTGCCAGCAGTTCTCGCGGCCGGGGAGTCCGGACTGATAATAGCAATCAGCCCCAGCATTTT	CASSSRGRGVRTDNSNQPQHF
many	TRBV2	TRBJ1-3	-	13	TGTGCCAGCAGCCAGGGCCCTGGAAACACCATATATTTT	CASSQGPGNTIYF
many	TRBV12-3/TRBV12-4	TRBJ1-2	-	13	TGTGCCAGCAGTCTCGGTTCCGGGAGGGGCTACACCTTC	CASSLGSGRGYTF
many	TRBV14	TRBJ1-1	-	15	TGTGCCAGCAGCCAAGATCGGGCAGGGAACACTGAAGCTTTCTTT	CASSQDRAGNTEAFF
-	TRBV7-8	TRBJ2-7	TRBD1	17	TGTGCCAGCAGCTTAGGGACAGGGGGCGCCGGGTCCTACGAGCAGTACTTC	CASSLGTGGAGSYEQYF
many	TRBV24-1	TRBJ2-7	TRBD1	15	TGTGCCACCAGTGATTGGACAGGGAGTTCCCACGAGCAGTACTTC	CATSDWTGSSHEQYF
-	TRBV20-1	TRBJ1-2	-	12	TGCAGTGCTATCAGGGAAGGTTCTGGCTACACCTTC	CSAIREGSGYTF
many	TRBV27	TRBJ2-7	TRBD1	14	TGTGCCAGCAGTTCCTCGGACAGGGCCAACGAGCAGTACTTC	CASSSSDRANEQYF
many	TRBV13	TRBJ2-7	TRBD2	15	TGTGCCAGCACCAAAGGACTAGCGGTGAGGGGCGAGCAGTACTTC	CASTKGLAVRGEQYF
many	TRBV7-2	TRBJ2-5	-	14	TGTGCCAGCAGCTCTCAGTCGGGACAAGAGACCCAGTACTTC	CASSSQSGQETQYF
many	TRBV12-3/TRBV12-4	TRBJ1-2	-	15	TGTGCCAGCAGTCCCGACCCTTATGGGTCCTATGGCTACACCTTC	CASSPDPYGSYGYTF